These 6 T cell receptor beta chains originate from one sample sequenced in a study of brain metastases from non-small cell lung cancer. Only in-frame clones appear in the TCRdb table, and some are missing; sequencing was by immunoSEQ multiplex PCR. The table includes approximately 2,300 clones, over 75% detected once. The sequencing input was primary lung tumor tissue. The receptors derive from a donor aged 40 or older with non-small cell lung cancer.

About this clone itself: At one end the junction does not follow the germline gene, possibly because of a read error. J is TRBJ2-1 and V is TRBV9; D is possibly TRBD1 or TRBD2 (6 bases each). This CDR3 has 12 amino acids. CDR1 and CDR2 from the germline V gene are SGDLS and YYNGEE. CDR3 sequence (DNA): TGTGCCAGTGGAGGGGGAGTCAATAAGCAGTTCTTC. As protein: CASGGGVNKQFF. Full variable domain (outside the CDR3, taken from reference TRBV9 and TRBJ2-1): DSGVTQTPKHLITATGQRVTLRCSPRSGDLSVYWYQQSLDQGLQFLIQYYNGEERAKGNILERFSAQQFPDLHSELNLSSLELGDSALYFCASGGGVNKQFFGPGTRLTVL.

The rearrangement links TRBV12-3 or TRBV12-4 to TRBJ1-4, with 8 bases matching TRBD1. V was clipped by 6 bases and J by 6 bases; unmatched bases: 3. The CDR3 is 13 residues long. The CDR3 protein is CASSRGQDEKLFF. The DNA of the CDR3 is TGTGCCAGCAGCAGGGGACAGGATGAAAAACTGTTTTTT.

This clone was observed a few times. The chain carries TRBV11-1 and TRBJ1-2, with unresolved D. The CDR3 has 13 amino acids. Germline V gene lookup returns CDR1 SGHAT and CDR2 FQDESV (reference sequence). Trimming removed 1 base at V and 4 bases at J, with 7 bases between. CDR3 sequence: CASSLDAAYGYTF. The CDR3 DNA reads as TGTGCCAGCAGCTTAGACGCAGCCTATGGCTACACCTTC.

Concerning this clone: The sample holds other DNA sequences that translate to the same CDR3. J is TRBJ2-2 and V is TRBV7-2, with a tentative D call TRBD2 (6 bases). Germline V gene lookup returns CDR1 SGHTA and CDR2 FQGNSA. This CDR3 comprises 14 residues. V lost 6 bases and J 8 bases, leaving 16 bases between the germline ends. The chain's CDR3 is CASRRGAQTGELFF. The CDR3, as DNA: TGTGCCAGCAGGCGCGGGGCGCAAACTGGGGAGCTGTTTTTT.

The chain joins TRBV5-8 to TRBJ2-5; TRBD1 is a possible D gene (6 bases). V was cut by 5 bases and J by 3 bases, with 8 bases left in between. The CDR3 extends over 12 amino acids. Germline-derived CDR1 and CDR2 are SGHTS and YDEGEE. CDR3 residues: CASRDSKETQYF. The CDR3 nucleotides are TGTGCCAGCAGGGACAGCAAAGAGACCCAGTACTTC.

The rearrangement joins TRBV10-3 to TRBJ1-2; 7 bases fit TRBD1. CDR1 and CDR2 from the germline V gene are ENHRY and SYGVKD. V trimming: 9 bases; J trimming: 0 bases; junction bases outside the gene matches: 10. The CDR3 is 15 amino acids. CDR3 sequence (DNA): TGTGCCATTTCACTTGAGGGGGCCTCTAACTATGGCTACACCTTC. Encoded protein: CAISLEGASNYGYTF.